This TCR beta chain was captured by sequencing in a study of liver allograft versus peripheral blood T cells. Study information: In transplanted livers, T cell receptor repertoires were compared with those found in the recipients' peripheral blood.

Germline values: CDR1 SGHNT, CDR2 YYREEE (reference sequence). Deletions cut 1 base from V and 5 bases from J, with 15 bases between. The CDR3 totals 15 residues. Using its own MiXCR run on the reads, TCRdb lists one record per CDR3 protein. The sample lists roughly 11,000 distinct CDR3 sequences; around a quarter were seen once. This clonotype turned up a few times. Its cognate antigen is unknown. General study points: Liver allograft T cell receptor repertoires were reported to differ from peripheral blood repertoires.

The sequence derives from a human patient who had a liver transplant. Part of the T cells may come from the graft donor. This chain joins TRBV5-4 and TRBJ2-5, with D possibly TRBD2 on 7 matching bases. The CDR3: CASSLQGGGWETQYF. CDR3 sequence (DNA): TGTGCCAGCAGCTTGCAGGGAGGGGGATGGGAGACCCAGTACTTC.